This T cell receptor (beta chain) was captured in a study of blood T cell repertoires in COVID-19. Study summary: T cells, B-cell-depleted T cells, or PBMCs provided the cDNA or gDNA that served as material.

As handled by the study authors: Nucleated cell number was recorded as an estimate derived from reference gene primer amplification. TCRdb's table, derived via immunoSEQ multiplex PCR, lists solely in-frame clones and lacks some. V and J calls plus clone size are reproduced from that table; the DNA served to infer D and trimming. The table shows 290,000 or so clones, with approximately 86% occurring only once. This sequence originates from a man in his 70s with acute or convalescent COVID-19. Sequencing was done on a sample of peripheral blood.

The CDR3 reads CASSPTSGFSYEQYF. The CDR3 coding sequence is TGTGCCAGCTCACCGACTAGCGGGTTTTCCTACGAGCAGTACTTC. The J gene is TRBJ2-7, the V gene TRBV18, with 10 bases that match TRBD2. There are 15 residues in the CDR3. The germline CDR1 and CDR2 sequences are KGHSH and LQKENI. Losses at the gene ends were 3 bases for V and 1 base for J; bases not matched to a gene: 3. Supplemented by reference TRBV18 and TRBJ2-7, the full variable domain reads NAGVMQNPRHLVRRRGQEARLRCSPMKGHSHVYWYRQLPEEGLKFMVYLQKENIIDESGMPKERFSAEFPKEGPSILRIQQVVRGDSAAYFCASSPTSGFSYEQYFGPGTRLTVT.